This T cell receptor (beta chain) comes out of a study of blood T cell repertoires in COVID-19. The V gene's germline CDR1 is LNHDA and CDR2 SQIVND (reference sequence). The CDR3 is 12 amino acids. Losses at the gene ends were 8 bases for V and 6 bases for J; bases not matched to a gene: 7. How the authors handled the data: Scientists estimated how many nucleated cells there were by amplifying reference gene primers. Libraries were prepared by immunoSEQ multiplex PCR; TCRdb keeps only in-frame clonotypes and omits some of them. V, J and clone size derive from that table, while D and trimming were established from the DNA sequence. The sample yields 270,000 or so clones, 85% to 90% seen once.

J is TRBJ2-7 and V is TRBV19, with 7 bases identical to TRBD1. The source is a woman between 40 and 50 years old who had recovered from COVID-19. The sequenced sample consisted of peripheral blood. For the CDR3, the DNA is TGTGCCAGTGGAAGGGACAGCCGCGAGCAGTACTTC. It yields the protein CASGRDSREQYF.